The rows below give T cell receptor beta chains drawn from one sample of a study of control samples from healthy donors and cancer patients. Repertoires were generated with immunoSEQ multiplex PCR, while TCRdb's copy carries only in-frame clones and drops some. The data contain some 97,000 clones, about 88% of them seen just once; the ten biggest clones take up under 20%. Input material: blood. Receptors originate from a woman between 45 and 65 years old in good health. The CDR3 runs from the conserved cysteine through the conserved F or W. A D gene is named only where the DNA matches it firmly. Some rows have no size entry. The others give once, few or many, or a class for an expanded clone.

clone_size d_call j_call v_call cdr3_aa cdr3_nt
once NA TRBJ2-1 TRBV18 CASSPPVAGMDEQFF TGTGCCAGCTCACCCCCCGTCGCAGGGATGGATGAGCAGTTCTTC
once TRBD1 TRBJ2-7 TRBV18 CASSPDRGPYEQYF TGTGCCAGCTCACCGGACAGGGGCCCCTACGAGCAGTACTTC
NA NA TRBJ1-5 TRBV5-8 CASSLVGQPQHF TGTGCCAGCAGCTTGGTTGGGCAGCCCCAGCATTTT
NA NA TRBJ1-4 TRBV12-3/TRBV12-4 CASSRDWDEKLFF TGTGCCAGCAGCCGCGACTGGGACGAAAAACTGTTTTTT
NA TRBD1 TRBJ2-1 TRBV6-1 CASSKDRGVLLGYNEQFF TGTGCCAGCAGTAAAGACAGGGGGGTCTTATTAGGCTACAATGAGCAGTTCTTC
NA TRBD1 TRBJ1-6 TRBV2 CASSMGQINSPLHF TGTGCCAGCAGTATGGGACAGATTAATTCACCCCTCCACTTT
NA TRBD2 TRBJ2-1 TRBV5-4 CASSLDQGATSGNSGEQFF TGTGCCAGCAGCTTGGACCAGGGAGCGACTAGCGGGAATAGCGGTGAGCAGTTCTTC
NA NA TRBJ2-5 TRBV19 CASSIGRTEDQETQYF TGTGCCAGTAGTATAGGGCGGACTGAGGACCAAGAGACCCAGTACTTC
NA NA TRBJ2-1 TRBV11-3 CASSLVRGNNEQFF TGTGCCAGCAGCTTAGTCCGGGGGAACAATGAGCAGTTCTTC
NA NA TRBJ2-1 TRBV5-1 CASSPYFGPGNEQFF TGCGCCAGCAGCCCCTACTTCGGTCCCGGGAATGAGCAGTTCTTC
NA NA TRBJ2-7 TRBV30 CASEGGGSYEQYF TGTGCCTCCGAAGGAGGGGGTAGCTACGAGCAGTACTTC
NA NA TRBJ2-3 TRBV5-1 CASSLEGSDTQYF TGCGCCAGCAGCTTGGAAGGATCCGATACGCAGTATTTT
few NA TRBJ2-1 TRBV5-1 CASSSWKNSNEQFF TGCGCCAGCAGCTCCTGGAAAAATAGCAATGAGCAGTTCTTC
once NA TRBJ1-5 TRBV6-5 CASGSFNQPQHF TGTGCCAGCGGGTCGTTCAATCAGCCCCAGCATTTT
NA TRBD2 TRBJ2-1 TRBV24-1 CATSDSSGSPPYNEQFF TGTGCCACCAGTGATAGTAGCGGGAGTCCCCCCTACAATGAGCAGTTCTTC
NA NA TRBJ1-2 TRBV5-6 CASSLPLSGPYGYTF TGTGCCAGCAGCCTCCCACTGTCCGGGCCCTATGGCTACACCTTC
NA NA TRBJ1-3 TRBV6-5 CASSLQHWGNTIYF TGTGCCAGCAGCCTCCAACATTGGGGGAACACCATATATTTT